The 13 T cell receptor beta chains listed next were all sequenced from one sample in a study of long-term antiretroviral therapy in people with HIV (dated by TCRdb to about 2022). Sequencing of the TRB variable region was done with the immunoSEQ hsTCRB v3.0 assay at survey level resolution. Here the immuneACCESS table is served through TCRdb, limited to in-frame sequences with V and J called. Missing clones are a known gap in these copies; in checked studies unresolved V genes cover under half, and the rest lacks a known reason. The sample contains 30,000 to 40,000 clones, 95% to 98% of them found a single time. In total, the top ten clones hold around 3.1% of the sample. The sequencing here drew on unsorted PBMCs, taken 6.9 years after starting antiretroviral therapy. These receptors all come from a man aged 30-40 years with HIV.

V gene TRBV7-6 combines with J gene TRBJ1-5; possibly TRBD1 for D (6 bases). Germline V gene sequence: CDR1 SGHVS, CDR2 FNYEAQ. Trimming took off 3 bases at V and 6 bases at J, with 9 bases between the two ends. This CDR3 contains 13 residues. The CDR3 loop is CASSLGAGQPQHF. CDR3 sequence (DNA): TGTGCCAGCAGCTTGGGGGCCGGTCAGCCCCAGCATTTT.

In nucleotides, the CDR3 is TGTGCCATCTCGACAGGGATAAAGGGGGAGCTGTTTTTT. It is translated as CAISTGIKGELFF. J is TRBJ2-2 and V is TRBV6-5, with 7 bases lining up with TRBD1. There are 13 residues in the CDR3. Germline V gives CDR1 MNHEY, CDR2 SVGAGI. The V gene end was trimmed by 10 bases and the J gene end by 8 bases; junction bases not matched to a gene: 10.

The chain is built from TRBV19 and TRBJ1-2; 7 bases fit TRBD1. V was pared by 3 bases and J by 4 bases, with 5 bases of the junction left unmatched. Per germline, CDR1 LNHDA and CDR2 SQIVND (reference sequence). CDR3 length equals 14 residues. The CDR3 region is CASSIPGDSYGYTF. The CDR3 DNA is TGTGCCAGTAGTATCCCAGGGGACAGCTATGGCTACACCTTC.

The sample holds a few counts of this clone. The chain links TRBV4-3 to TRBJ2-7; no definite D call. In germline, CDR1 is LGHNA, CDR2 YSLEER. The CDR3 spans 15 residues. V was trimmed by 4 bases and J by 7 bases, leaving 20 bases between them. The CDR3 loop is CASSPYHSPSAEQYF. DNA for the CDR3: TGCGCCAGCAGCCCATATCACAGCCCGTCTGCGGAGCAGTACTTC.

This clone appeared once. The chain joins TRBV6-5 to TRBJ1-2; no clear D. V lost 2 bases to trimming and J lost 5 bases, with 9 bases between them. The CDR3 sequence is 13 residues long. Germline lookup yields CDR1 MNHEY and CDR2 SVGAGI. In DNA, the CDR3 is TGTGCCAGCAGTTACAGGGAGAGATATGGCTACACCTTC. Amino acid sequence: CASSYRERYGYTF.

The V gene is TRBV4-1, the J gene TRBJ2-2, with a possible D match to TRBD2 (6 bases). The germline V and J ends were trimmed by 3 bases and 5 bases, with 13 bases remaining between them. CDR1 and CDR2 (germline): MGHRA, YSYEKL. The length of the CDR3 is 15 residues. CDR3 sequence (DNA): TGCGCCAGCAGCCATACCCTGCTAGCGACCGGGGAGCTGTTTTTT. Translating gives CASSHTLLATGELFF.

CDR3 DNA sequence: TGCGCCAGCAGTGAAGAGTACGCGGGCTGTTTAAGAAATGAGCAGTTCTTC. Translation: CASSEEYAGCLRNEQFF. The chain joins TRBV10-1 to TRBJ2-1; possibly TRBD2 for D (5 bases). V dropped 3 bases and J dropped 7 bases, with 22 bases sitting between them. The CDR3 consists of 17 residues. The germline CDR1 and CDR2 sequences are WNHNN and SYGVQD (reference sequence).

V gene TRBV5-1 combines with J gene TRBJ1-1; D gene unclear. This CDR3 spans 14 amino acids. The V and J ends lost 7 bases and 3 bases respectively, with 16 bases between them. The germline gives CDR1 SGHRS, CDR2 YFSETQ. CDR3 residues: CASQGGYGYTEAFF. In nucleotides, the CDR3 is TGCGCCAGCCAAGGTGGGTACGGCTACACTGAAGCTTTCTTT.

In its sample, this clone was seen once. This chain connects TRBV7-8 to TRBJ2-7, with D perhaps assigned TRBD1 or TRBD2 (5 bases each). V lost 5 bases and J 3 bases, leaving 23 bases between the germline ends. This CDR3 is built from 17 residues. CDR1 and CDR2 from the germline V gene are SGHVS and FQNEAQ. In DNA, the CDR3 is TGTGCCAGCAGCCCGGCAGGTCTTTCGGGGCCCTACTACGAGCAGTACTTC. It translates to CASSPAGLSGPYYEQYF.

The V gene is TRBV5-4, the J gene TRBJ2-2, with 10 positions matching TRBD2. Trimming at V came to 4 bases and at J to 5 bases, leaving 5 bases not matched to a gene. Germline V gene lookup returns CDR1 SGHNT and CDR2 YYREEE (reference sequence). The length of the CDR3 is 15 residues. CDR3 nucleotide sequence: TGTGCCAGCAGCCCAGCGGGGGGGCGGACCGGGGAGCTGTTTTTT. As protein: CASSPAGGRTGELFF.

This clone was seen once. The CDR3 nucleotides are TGTGCCAGCAGTGCCACAGGGGGAGTAGGTGCGCAGTATTTT. Translated: CASSATGGVGAQYF. The chain employs TRBV6-4 and TRBJ2-3; 8 nucleotides match TRBD1. Germline V lookup: CDR1 MRHNA, CDR2 SNTAGT. V gave up 4 bases and J gave up 10 bases; unmatched junction bases: 10. The CDR3 has 14 amino acids.

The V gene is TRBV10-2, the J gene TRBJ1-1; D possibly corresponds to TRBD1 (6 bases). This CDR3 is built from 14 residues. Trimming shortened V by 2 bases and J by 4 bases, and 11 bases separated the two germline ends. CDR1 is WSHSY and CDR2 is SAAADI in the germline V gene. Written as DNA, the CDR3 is TGCGCCAGCAGTGAGAAACAGGGAGTCACTGAAGCTTTCTTT. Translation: CASSEKQGVTEAFF.

The CDR3 nucleotides read TGTGCCAGCAGCGTAGCGGGACAGGTCGGTTCACCCCTCCACTTT. Protein sequence: CASSVAGQVGSPLHF. The chain recombines TRBV9 with TRBJ1-6, with 8 bases lining up with TRBD1. The CDR3 consists of 15 residues. Losses at the gene ends were 0 bases for V and 9 bases for J; bases not matched to a gene: 5. Looked up from germline, CDR1 is SGDLS and CDR2 is YYNGEE.